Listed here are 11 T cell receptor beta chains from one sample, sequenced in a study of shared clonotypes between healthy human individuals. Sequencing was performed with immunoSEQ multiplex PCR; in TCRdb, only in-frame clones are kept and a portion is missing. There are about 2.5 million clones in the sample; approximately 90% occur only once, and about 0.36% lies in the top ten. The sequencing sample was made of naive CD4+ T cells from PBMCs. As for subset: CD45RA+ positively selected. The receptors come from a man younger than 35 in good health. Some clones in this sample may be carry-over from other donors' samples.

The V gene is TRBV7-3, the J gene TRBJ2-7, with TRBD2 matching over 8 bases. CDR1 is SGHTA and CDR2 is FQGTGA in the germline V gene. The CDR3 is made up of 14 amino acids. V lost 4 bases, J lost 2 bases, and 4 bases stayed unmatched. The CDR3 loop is CASSSAGAPYEQYF. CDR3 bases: TGTGCCAGCAGCTCAGCGGGAGCTCCCTACGAGCAGTACTTC.

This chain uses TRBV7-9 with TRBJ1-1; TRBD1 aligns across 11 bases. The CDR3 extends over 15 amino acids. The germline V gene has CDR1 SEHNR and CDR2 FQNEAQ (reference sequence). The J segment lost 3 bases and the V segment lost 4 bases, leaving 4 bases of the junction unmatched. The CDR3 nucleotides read TGTGCCAGCAGCTCGGCGGGACAGGGGGACACTGAAGCTTTCTTT. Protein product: CASSSAGQGDTEAFF.

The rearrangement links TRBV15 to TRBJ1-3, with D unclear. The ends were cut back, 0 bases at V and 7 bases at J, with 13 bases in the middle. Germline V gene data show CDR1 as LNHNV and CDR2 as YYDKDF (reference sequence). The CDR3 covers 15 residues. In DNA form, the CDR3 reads TGTGCCACCAGCAGAGATCTATCGAGTTGGAACACCATATATTTT. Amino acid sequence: CATSRDLSSWNTIYF.

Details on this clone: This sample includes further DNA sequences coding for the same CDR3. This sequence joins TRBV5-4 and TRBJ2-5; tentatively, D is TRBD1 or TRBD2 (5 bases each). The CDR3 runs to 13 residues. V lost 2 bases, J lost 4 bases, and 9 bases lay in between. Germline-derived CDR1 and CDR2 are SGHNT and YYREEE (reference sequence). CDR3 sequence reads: CASSLSGGETQYF. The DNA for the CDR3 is TGTGCCAGCAGCTTATCTGGGGGAGAGACCCAGTACTTC.

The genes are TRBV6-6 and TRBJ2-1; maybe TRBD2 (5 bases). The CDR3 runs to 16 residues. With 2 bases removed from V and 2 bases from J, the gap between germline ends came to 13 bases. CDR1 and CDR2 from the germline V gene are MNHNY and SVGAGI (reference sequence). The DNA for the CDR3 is TGTGCCAGCAGTTACGGTGCTAGCCGGACCTACAATGAGCAGTTCTTC. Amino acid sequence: CASSYGASRTYNEQFF.

The CDR3 sequence is CASSLFLRDRNEKLFF. CDR3 bases: TGTGCCAGCAGTTTGTTCCTCCGGGACAGAAATGAAAAACTGTTTTTT. The V gene is TRBV28, the J gene TRBJ1-4; 7 bases align to TRBD1. The CDR3 consists of 16 residues. Germline V gene data show CDR1 as MDHEN and CDR2 as SYDVKM. The trim removed 3 bases at V and 5 bases at J, leaving 9 bases unmatched.

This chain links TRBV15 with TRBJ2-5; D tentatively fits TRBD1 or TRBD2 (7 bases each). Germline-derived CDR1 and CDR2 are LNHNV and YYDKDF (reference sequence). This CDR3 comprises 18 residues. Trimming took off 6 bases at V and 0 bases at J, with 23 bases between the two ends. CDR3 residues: CATRHTRETGQYQETQYF. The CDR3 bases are TGTGCCACCAGGCACACGCGGGAGACAGGGCAGTACCAAGAGACCCAGTACTTC.

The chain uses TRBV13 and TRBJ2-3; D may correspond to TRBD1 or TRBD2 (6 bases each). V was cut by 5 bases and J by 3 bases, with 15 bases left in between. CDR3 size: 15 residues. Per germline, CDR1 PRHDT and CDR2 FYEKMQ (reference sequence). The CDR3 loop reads CASSRRGPRTDTQYF. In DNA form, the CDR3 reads TGTGCCAGCAGCCGACGGGGGCCTAGGACAGATACGCAGTATTTT.

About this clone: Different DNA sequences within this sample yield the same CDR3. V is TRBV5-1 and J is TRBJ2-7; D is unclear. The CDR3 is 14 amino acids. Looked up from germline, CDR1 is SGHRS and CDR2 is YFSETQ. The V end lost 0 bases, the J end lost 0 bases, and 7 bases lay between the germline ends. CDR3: CASSLAASSYEQYF. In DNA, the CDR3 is TGCGCCAGCAGCTTGGCCGCTAGCTCCTACGAGCAGTACTTC.

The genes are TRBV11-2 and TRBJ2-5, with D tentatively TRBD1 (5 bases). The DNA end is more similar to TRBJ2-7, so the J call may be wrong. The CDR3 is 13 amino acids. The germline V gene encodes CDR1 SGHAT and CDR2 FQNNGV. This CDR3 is CASSLGQSYEQYF. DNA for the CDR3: TGTGCCAGCAGCTTAGGACAGTCCTACGAGCAGTACTTC.

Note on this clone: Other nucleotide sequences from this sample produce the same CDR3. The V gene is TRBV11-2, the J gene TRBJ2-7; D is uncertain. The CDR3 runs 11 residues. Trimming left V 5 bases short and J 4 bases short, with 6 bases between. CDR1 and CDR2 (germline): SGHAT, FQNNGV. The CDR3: CASSPYYEQYF. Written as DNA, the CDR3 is TGTGCCAGCAGCCCTTATTACGAGCAGTACTTC.